Considering frequency, the clone carrying this T cell receptor beta chain is medium-sized. Multiplex touch-down PCR amplified TRB using TRB-A and TRB-B pools in one tube. From the multiplex PCR reads, TCRdb lists one entry per CDR3 protein and no DNA. The sample totals approximately 3,000 distinct CDR3 sequences; its top ten clones hold 6.5% to 9%. Looked up from germline, CDR1 is SGHKS and CDR2 is YYEKEE (reference sequence). This CDR3 has 12 residues. The data were taken from a study of T cell clusters in autoimmune cytopenias. TRB amplification used approximately 0.25 ug of peripheral blood genomic DNA. The data were also submitted as part of a second study, on T cell repertoires in aging, cancer and after chemotherapy.

Sequenced input: peripheral blood. The sequence derives from a human donor in good health. The chain is built from TRBV5-5 and TRBJ2-1; TCRdb names TRBD1, which stays unverified in the absence of DNA. The CDR3 spells CASSLGGNEQFF. Using reference TRBV5-5 and TRBJ2-1 for the parts outside the CDR3, the full variable domain is DAGVTQSPTHLIKTRGQQVTLRCSPISGHKSVSWYQQVLGQGPQFIFQYYEKEERGRGNFPDRFSARQFPNYSSELNVNALLLGDSALYLCASSLGGNEQFFGPGTRLTVL.